This is a list of T cell receptor beta chains from one sample in a study of a mutant IDH1 vaccine in newly diagnosed glioma. Antigens for these TCRs are unknown. Assay: immunoSEQ multiplex PCR; the TCRdb copy retains only in-frame clones and omits some. The sample includes almost 85,000 clones, roughly 85% seen only once; the top ten take roughly 2%. Sequencing used PBMCs, obtained from a glioma patient whose treatment included an IDH1 peptide vaccine. These TCRs come from a man aged 25-45 years with glioma. Some clones in this sample may be carry-over from other donors' samples. Both conserved end residues are part of each CDR3. The order of the fields is D gene, J gene, V gene, clone size, CDR3 protein, CDR3 DNA. The D gene is left open where the match is weak. Only part of the rows carry a size: once, few, many, or a class if the clone is expanded.

D gene: NA
J gene: TRBJ1-5
V gene: TRBV19
clone size: NA
CDR3 protein: CASSSTDSNQPQHF
CDR3 DNA: TGTGCCAGTAGTTCGACCGATAGCAATCAGCCCCAGCATTTT

D gene: TRBD2
J gene: TRBJ2-1
V gene: TRBV6-1
clone size: NA
CDR3 protein: CASSGGLAGGYNEQFF
CDR3 DNA: TGTGCCAGCAGTGGGGGCCTAGCGGGAGGATACAATGAGCAGTTCTTC

D gene: TRBD2
J gene: TRBJ2-1
V gene: TRBV29-1
clone size: NA
CDR3 protein: CSVEGTSGGGEFF
CDR3 DNA: TGCAGCGTTGAAGGGACTAGCGGGGGAGGGGAGTTCTTC

D gene: NA
J gene: TRBJ1-1
V gene: TRBV2
clone size: few
CDR3 protein: CASSEEFTEAFF
CDR3 DNA: TGTGCCAGCAGTGAAGAGTTCACTGAAGCTTTCTTT

D gene: TRBD1
J gene: TRBJ2-1
V gene: TRBV20-1
clone size: NA
CDR3 protein: CSAKTGARQFF
CDR3 DNA: TGCAGTGCAAAAACAGGGGCAAGGCAGTTCTTC

D gene: TRBD1
J gene: TRBJ1-1
V gene: TRBV5-5
clone size: NA
CDR3 protein: CASSSQGADTEAFF
CDR3 DNA: TGTGCCAGCAGCTCACAGGGGGCCGACACTGAAGCTTTCTTT

D gene: TRBD1
J gene: TRBJ1-2
V gene: TRBV2
clone size: NA
CDR3 protein: CASSTGGYGYTF
CDR3 DNA: TGTGCCAGTTCGACAGGGGGCTATGGCTACACCTTC

D gene: NA
J gene: TRBJ1-2
V gene: TRBV4-3
clone size: NA
CDR3 protein: CASSHYTGGGGYTF
CDR3 DNA: TGCGCCAGCAGCCACTATACGGGGGGCGGTGGCTACACCTTC

D gene: NA
J gene: TRBJ1-5
V gene: TRBV4-2
clone size: NA
CDR3 protein: CASSQGGRYSNQPQHF
CDR3 DNA: TGTGCCAGCAGCCAAGGGGGACGGTATAGCAATCAGCCCCAGCATTTT

D gene: NA
J gene: TRBJ1-5
V gene: TRBV4-2
clone size: few
CDR3 protein: CASSPDVNQPQHF
CDR3 DNA: TGTGCCAGCAGCCCCGACGTTAATCAGCCCCAGCATTTT

D gene: NA
J gene: TRBJ1-2
V gene: TRBV6-5
clone size: NA
CDR3 protein: CASSARDPRRNGYTF
CDR3 DNA: TGTGCCAGCAGTGCCCGGGACCCCCGGCGGAATGGCTACACCTTC

D gene: TRBD1
J gene: TRBJ1-4
V gene: TRBV9
clone size: NA
CDR3 protein: CASSPEGAFNEKLFF
CDR3 DNA: TGTGCCAGCAGCCCCGAGGGGGCCTTTAATGAAAAACTGTTTTTT

D gene: NA
J gene: TRBJ1-2
V gene: TRBV10-2
clone size: NA
CDR3 protein: CASSENGQNQANYGYTF
CDR3 DNA: TGCGCCAGCAGTGAGAATGGGCAGAATCAAGCTAACTATGGCTACACCTTC

D gene: NA
J gene: TRBJ1-2
V gene: TRBV28
clone size: NA
CDR3 protein: CASNSAGGSNYGYTF
CDR3 DNA: TGTGCCAGCAACTCCGCCGGGGGGTCTAACTATGGCTACACCTTC

D gene: NA
J gene: TRBJ2-5
V gene: TRBV5-1
clone size: NA
CDR3 protein: CASSLGTVLETQYF
CDR3 DNA: TGCGCCAGCAGCTTGGGGACTGTTTTGGAGACCCAGTACTTC

D gene: NA
J gene: TRBJ2-1
V gene: TRBV6-5
clone size: NA
CDR3 protein: CASSRPSVTDNEQFF
CDR3 DNA: TGTGCCAGCAGTCGTCCATCGGTTACGGACAATGAGCAGTTCTTC

D gene: NA
J gene: TRBJ2-5
V gene: TRBV5-1
clone size: NA
CDR3 protein: CASSYGIPSGETQYF
CDR3 DNA: TGCGCCAGCAGCTACGGGATCCCCAGCGGAGAGACCCAGTACTTC

D gene: TRBD1
J gene: TRBJ1-1
V gene: TRBV28
clone size: NA
CDR3 protein: CASRSGTENTEAFF
CDR3 DNA: TGTGCCAGCAGATCCGGGACAGAGAACACTGAAGCTTTCTTT

D gene: NA
J gene: TRBJ1-2
V gene: TRBV5-4
clone size: NA
CDR3 protein: CASSLGNRVYGYTF
CDR3 DNA: TGTGCCAGCAGCTTGGGAAACAGGGTCTATGGCTACACCTTC

D gene: TRBD2
J gene: TRBJ2-1
V gene: TRBV5-6
clone size: NA
CDR3 protein: CASSLAGGNYNEQFF
CDR3 DNA: TGTGCCAGCAGCTTAGCGGGGGGGAACTACAATGAGCAGTTCTTC

D gene: NA
J gene: TRBJ1-1
V gene: TRBV5-4
clone size: NA
CDR3 protein: CASSSTANTEAFF
CDR3 DNA: TGTGCCAGCAGCTCCACAGCGAACACTGAAGCTTTCTTT

D gene: NA
J gene: TRBJ1-4
V gene: TRBV5-6
clone size: NA
CDR3 protein: CASSRTGYEKLFF
CDR3 DNA: TGTGCCAGCAGCCGGACGGGGTATGAAAAACTGTTTTTT

D gene: TRBD1
J gene: TRBJ2-7
V gene: TRBV7-2
clone size: NA
CDR3 protein: CASSPSGQAGVGQYF
CDR3 DNA: TGTGCCAGCAGCCCATCGGGACAGGCTGGGGTTGGGCAGTACTTC

D gene: TRBD1
J gene: TRBJ1-4
V gene: TRBV5-1
clone size: few
CDR3 protein: CASSAPDRGDEKLFF
CDR3 DNA: TGCGCCAGCAGCGCGCCGGACAGGGGTGACGAAAAACTGTTTTTT

D gene: TRBD2
J gene: TRBJ2-3
V gene: TRBV6-4
clone size: NA
CDR3 protein: CASSDSVAGGADTQYF
CDR3 DNA: TGTGCCAGCAGTGACTCGGTAGCGGGGGGCGCAGATACGCAGTATTTT

D gene: NA
J gene: TRBJ1-6
V gene: TRBV7-2
clone size: NA
CDR3 protein: CASSLPGLYNSPLHF
CDR3 DNA: TGTGCCAGCAGCCTTCCGGGACTTTATAATTCACCCCTCCACTTT

D gene: NA
J gene: TRBJ2-7
V gene: TRBV5-6
clone size: once
CDR3 protein: CASSLVGMNEQYF
CDR3 DNA: TGTGCCAGCAGCTTGGTAGGGATGAACGAGCAGTACTTC

D gene: NA
J gene: TRBJ1-2
V gene: TRBV18
clone size: NA
CDR3 protein: CASSPSGTDYGYTF
CDR3 DNA: TGTGCCAGCTCACCATCCGGGACGGACTATGGCTACACCTTC

D gene: NA
J gene: TRBJ2-2
V gene: TRBV4-1
clone size: NA
CDR3 protein: CASSQINTGELFF
CDR3 DNA: TGCGCCAGCAGCCAGATTAACACCGGGGAGCTGTTTTTT

D gene: NA
J gene: TRBJ2-7
V gene: TRBV18
clone size: NA
CDR3 protein: CASSPQVFEQYF
CDR3 DNA: TGTGCCAGCTCACCACAAGTTTTCGAGCAGTACTTC

D gene: NA
J gene: TRBJ2-7
V gene: TRBV11-2
clone size: NA
CDR3 protein: CASSLLSQSYEQYF
CDR3 DNA: TGTGCCAGCAGCTTACTATCCCAATCCTACGAGCAGTACTTC

D gene: NA
J gene: TRBJ1-4
V gene: TRBV4-1
clone size: NA
CDR3 protein: CASSQEGSLWAATTTNEKLFF
CDR3 DNA: TGCGCCAGCAGCCAAGAGGGTAGCCTTTGGGCGGCAACAACAACTAATGAAAAACTGTTTTTT

D gene: NA
J gene: TRBJ2-7
V gene: TRBV5-1
clone size: few
CDR3 protein: CASSLGQVLPYEQYF
CDR3 DNA: TGCGCCAGCAGCTTGGGGCAGGTACTACCCTACGAGCAGTACTTC

D gene: NA
J gene: TRBJ1-5
V gene: TRBV28
clone size: NA
CDR3 protein: CASSFLRPQQPAQHF
CDR3 DNA: TGTGCCAGCAGTTTCCTCAGGCCCCAACAACCGGCCCAGCATTTT

D gene: NA
J gene: TRBJ2-7
V gene: TRBV9
clone size: NA
CDR3 protein: CASSVDGDSYEQYF
CDR3 DNA: TGTGCCAGCAGCGTAGACGGGGACTCCTACGAGCAGTACTTC

D gene: NA
J gene: TRBJ1-2
V gene: TRBV11-2
clone size: NA
CDR3 protein: CASSPLGQGFSGYTF
CDR3 DNA: TGTGCCAGCAGCCCCCTCGGTCAGGGCTTCAGTGGCTACACCTTC

D gene: TRBD1
J gene: TRBJ2-7
V gene: TRBV7-2
clone size: NA
CDR3 protein: CASSRSGQGPPYEQYF
CDR3 DNA: TGTGCCAGCAGCCGCTCAGGACAGGGCCCACCCTACGAGCAGTACTTC

D gene: NA
J gene: TRBJ2-1
V gene: TRBV19
clone size: NA
CDR3 protein: CASSQSSYNEQFF
CDR3 DNA: TGTGCCAGTAGTCAGAGCTCCTACAATGAGCAGTTCTTC

D gene: TRBD2
J gene: TRBJ2-5
V gene: TRBV28
clone size: NA
CDR3 protein: CASSLGGRSPQYF
CDR3 DNA: TGTGCCAGCAGTTTAGGCGGGAGATCTCCCCAGTACTTC

D gene: TRBD2
J gene: TRBJ2-5
V gene: TRBV5-4
clone size: NA
CDR3 protein: CASSLGTSGRETQYF
CDR3 DNA: TGTGCCAGCAGCTTGGGGACTAGCGGGAGGGAGACCCAGTACTTC

D gene: NA
J gene: TRBJ1-4
V gene: TRBV6-5
clone size: NA
CDR3 protein: CASSYRGNEKLFF
CDR3 DNA: TGTGCCAGCAGTTACAGGGGTAATGAAAAACTGTTTTTT

D gene: TRBD2
J gene: TRBJ2-3
V gene: TRBV4-2
clone size: NA
CDR3 protein: CASSHPREPSGGTKASTDTQYF
CDR3 DNA: TGTGCCAGCAGCCACCCCCGAGAGCCTAGCGGGGGGACGAAAGCTAGCACAGATACGCAGTATTTT

D gene: NA
J gene: TRBJ2-5
V gene: TRBV2
clone size: NA
CDR3 protein: CASKQGDPAQETQYF
CDR3 DNA: TGTGCCAGCAAACAAGGCGACCCAGCTCAAGAGACCCAGTACTTC

D gene: NA
J gene: TRBJ2-7
V gene: TRBV10-1
clone size: NA
CDR3 protein: CASSDKGGGEQYF
CDR3 DNA: TGCGCCAGCAGTGATAAGGGTGGGGGCGAGCAGTACTTC

D gene: NA
J gene: TRBJ2-2
V gene: TRBV11-3
clone size: once
CDR3 protein: CASTEGTGELFF
CDR3 DNA: TGTGCCAGCACCGAAGGGACCGGGGAGCTGTTTTTT

D gene: TRBD2
J gene: TRBJ2-1
V gene: TRBV29-1
clone size: once
CDR3 protein: CSVEGGTSVYNEQFF
CDR3 DNA: TGCAGCGTTGAAGGAGGGACTAGCGTTTACAATGAGCAGTTCTTC

D gene: NA
J gene: TRBJ1-1
V gene: TRBV6-6
clone size: once
CDR3 protein: CASSSRWDTEAFF
CDR3 DNA: TGTGCCAGCAGCTCCCGATGGGACACTGAAGCTTTCTTT

D gene: TRBD1
J gene: TRBJ1-5
V gene: TRBV15
clone size: NA
CDR3 protein: CATSRDNRGQGAGSNQPQHF
CDR3 DNA: TGTGCCACCAGCAGAGATAACCGGGGCCAGGGGGCTGGTAGCAATCAGCCCCAGCATTTT

D gene: NA
J gene: TRBJ1-1
V gene: TRBV4-2
clone size: NA
CDR3 protein: CASSQGYQRRWGKAFF
CDR3 DNA: TGTGCCAGCAGCCAAGGCTACCAGCGGAGATGGGGAAAAGCTTTCTTT

D gene: TRBD1
J gene: TRBJ2-5
V gene: TRBV7-9
clone size: few
CDR3 protein: CASNPGQGREETQYF
CDR3 DNA: TGTGCCAGCAACCCGGGACAGGGGCGAGAAGAGACCCAGTACTTC

D gene: TRBD2
J gene: TRBJ2-1
V gene: TRBV18
clone size: NA
CDR3 protein: CASSPSSGRGLNEQFF
CDR3 DNA: TGTGCCAGCTCACCATCCAGCGGGAGGGGTCTCAATGAGCAGTTCTTC

D gene: TRBD2
J gene: TRBJ2-7
V gene: TRBV7-3
clone size: NA
CDR3 protein: CASSLSGLSTYEQYF
CDR3 DNA: TGTGCCAGCAGCTTATCGGGACTATCAACCTACGAGCAGTACTTC

D gene: NA
J gene: TRBJ1-2
V gene: TRBV30
clone size: NA
CDR3 protein: CAWRGNGYTF
CDR3 DNA: TGTGCCTGGAGGGGAAATGGCTACACCTTC

D gene: TRBD2
J gene: TRBJ2-7
V gene: TRBV4-1
clone size: NA
CDR3 protein: CASSRGTSGTYEQYF
CDR3 DNA: TGCGCCAGCAGCCGAGGGACTAGCGGAACCTACGAGCAGTACTTC

D gene: TRBD2
J gene: TRBJ2-7
V gene: TRBV5-4
clone size: NA
CDR3 protein: CASSLGGSRGALEQYF
CDR3 DNA: TGTGCCAGCAGCTTGGGCGGCTCGCGGGGGGCCCTAGAGCAGTACTTC

D gene: NA
J gene: TRBJ2-7
V gene: TRBV27
clone size: NA
CDR3 protein: CAIGAPGSYEQYF
CDR3 DNA: TGTGCCATCGGAGCCCCCGGTTCCTACGAGCAGTACTTC